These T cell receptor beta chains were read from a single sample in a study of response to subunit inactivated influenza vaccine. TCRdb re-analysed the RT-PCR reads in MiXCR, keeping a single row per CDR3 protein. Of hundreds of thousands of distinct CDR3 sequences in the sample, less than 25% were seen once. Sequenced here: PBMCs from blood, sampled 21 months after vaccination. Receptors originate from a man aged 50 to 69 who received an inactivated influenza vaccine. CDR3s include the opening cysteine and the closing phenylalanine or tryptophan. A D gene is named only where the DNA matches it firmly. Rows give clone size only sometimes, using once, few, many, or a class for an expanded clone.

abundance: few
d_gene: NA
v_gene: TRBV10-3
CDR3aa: CAISEGLPDNEQFF

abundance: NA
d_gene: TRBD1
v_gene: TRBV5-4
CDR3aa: CASSTDRGRTEAFF

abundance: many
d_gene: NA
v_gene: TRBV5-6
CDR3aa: CASSWAYLGQDSPLHF

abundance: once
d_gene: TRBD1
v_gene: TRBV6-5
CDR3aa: CASRDRQETQYF

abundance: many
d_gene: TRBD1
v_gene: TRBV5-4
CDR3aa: CASSPRDRGYGYTF

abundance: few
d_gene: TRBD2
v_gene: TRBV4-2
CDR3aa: CASSQGLAGGTGELFF

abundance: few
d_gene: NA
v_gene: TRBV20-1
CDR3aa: CSARDWAENSPLHF

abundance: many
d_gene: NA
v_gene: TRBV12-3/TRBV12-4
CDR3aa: CATAGYGNQPQHF

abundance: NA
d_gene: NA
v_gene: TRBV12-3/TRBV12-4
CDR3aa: CASSLGRINQPQHF

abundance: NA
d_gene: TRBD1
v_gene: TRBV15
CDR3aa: CATSIRGQGVEQFF

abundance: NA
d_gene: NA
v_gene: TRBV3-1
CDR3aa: CASSQDSDGLWPQRF

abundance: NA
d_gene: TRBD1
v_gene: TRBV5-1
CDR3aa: CASSRGQEGSTGELFF

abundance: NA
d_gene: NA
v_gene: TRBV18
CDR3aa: CASSPDRDYEQYF

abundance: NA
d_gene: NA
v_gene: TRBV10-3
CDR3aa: CAVGSATDTQYF

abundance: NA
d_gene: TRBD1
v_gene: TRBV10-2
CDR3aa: CASTLTGDQPQHF

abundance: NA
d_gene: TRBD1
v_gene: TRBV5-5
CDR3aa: CASSERTGSYEQYF

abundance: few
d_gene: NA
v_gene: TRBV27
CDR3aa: CASRTRNPGRDTQYF

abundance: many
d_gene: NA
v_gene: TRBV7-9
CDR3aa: CASSLGDRSEAFF

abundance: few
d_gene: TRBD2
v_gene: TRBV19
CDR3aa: CASSIGTSISNEQFF

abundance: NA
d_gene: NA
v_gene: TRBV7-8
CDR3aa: CASSLRGILTYEQYF

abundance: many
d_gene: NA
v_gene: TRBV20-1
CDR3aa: CSARQTTMNTEAFF

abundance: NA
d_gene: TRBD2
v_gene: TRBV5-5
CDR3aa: CASSLEGGGVTQYF

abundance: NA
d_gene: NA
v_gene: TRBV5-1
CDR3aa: CASSLSAGAAFYEQYF

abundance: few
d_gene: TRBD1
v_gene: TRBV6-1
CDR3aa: CASGLTGGDTEAFF

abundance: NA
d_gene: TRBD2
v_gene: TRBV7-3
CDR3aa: CASSWVAGGPGNEQFF

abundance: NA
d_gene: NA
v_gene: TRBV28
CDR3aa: CASSLRDTEGSYEQYF

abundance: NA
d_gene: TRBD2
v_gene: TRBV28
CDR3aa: CASSAWLAGGQALNEQLF

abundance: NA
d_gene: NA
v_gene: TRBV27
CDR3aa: CASSLSAGIYGYTF

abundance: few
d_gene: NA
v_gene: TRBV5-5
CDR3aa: CASSRDRSTNEKLFF